The clone carrying this T cell receptor (beta chain) appeared once. Its antigen remains unidentified. The investigators reverse transcribed all of the isolated RNA, so they sequenced expressed TCRB transcripts. Using immunoSEQ multiplex PCR, the repertoire was profiled, and TCRdb retains in-frame clones only, with some absent. The sample lists 150,000 or so clones, over 55% seen once, with 0.08% to 0.095% in the top ten. The record originates from a study of beta chain features in type 1 diabetes. Overall study findings and caveats: Significant though moderate, a shortening of TCRB CDR3s appeared in all four CD4+ subsets of Type 1 diabetes patients.

Sorting with CD45RO/CCR7/CD25/CD127/CD95/CD27 yielded naive, central memory, regulatory and stem-like memory CD4+ cells. V was pared by 3 bases and J by 4 bases, with 13 bases between. This CDR3 is 14 amino acids long. Germline CDR1 and CDR2: SGDLS and YYNGEE. The TCR comes from a man aged 25-45 years with type 1 diabetes. Sample: naive CD4+ T cells from blood. The chain is built from TRBV9 and TRBJ1-1; D is perhaps TRBD1 (5 bases). CDR3 in amino acids: CASSEAGYGTEAFF. CDR3 DNA sequence: TGTGCCAGCAGCGAGGCAGGGTACGGCACTGAAGCTTTCTTT.